This TCR beta chain was obtained from a study of CD8+ T cells in alopecia areata. At the level of the study: Treated patients were given oral tofacitinib, which was dosed at 5 to 10 mg twice daily. Severity of treated patients was scored by affected scalp percentage.

RNA, once extracted, was reverse transcribed into cDNA for use as the sequencing template. Assay used: immunoSEQ multiplex PCR; TCRdb lists only in-frame clones, some missing. Of about 190,000 clones in the sample, around three fifths are singletons; the top ten hold roughly 1.3%. Treatment denoted: oral pan-JAK inhibitor, 5-10 mg twice daily. Points from the study as a whole: Lesional scalp, especially alopecia totalis/universalis, showed higher clonality than normal scalp.

Comments on this clone: Antigen specificity is unknown.

Sequences were derived from CD4+ T cells sorted from blood, sampled around week 47, from a patient treated with tofacitinib. This sequence was found in a human donor with alopecia areata.

CDR3 residues: CASSQDPNYGYTF. The CDR3 nucleotides are TGTGCCAGCAGCCAAGACCCAAACTATGGCTACACCTTC. The V call is TRBV14, the J call TRBJ1-2; no clear D. Germline-derived CDR1 and CDR2 are SGHDN and FVKESK. Trimming stripped 0 bases from V and 2 bases from J, with 4 bases between. The CDR3 totals 13 residues.